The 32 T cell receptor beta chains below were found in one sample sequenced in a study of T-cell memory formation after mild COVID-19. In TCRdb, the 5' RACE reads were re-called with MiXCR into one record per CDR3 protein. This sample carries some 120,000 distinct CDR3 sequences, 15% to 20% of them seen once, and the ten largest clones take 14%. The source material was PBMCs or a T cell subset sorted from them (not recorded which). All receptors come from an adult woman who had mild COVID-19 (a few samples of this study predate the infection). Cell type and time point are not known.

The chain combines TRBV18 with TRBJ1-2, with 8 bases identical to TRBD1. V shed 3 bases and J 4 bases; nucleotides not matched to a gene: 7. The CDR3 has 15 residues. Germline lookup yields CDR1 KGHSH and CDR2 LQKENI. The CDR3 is CASSPPRDRSYGYTF. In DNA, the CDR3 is TGTGCCAGCTCACCTCCTCGGGACAGGAGCTATGGCTACACCTTC.

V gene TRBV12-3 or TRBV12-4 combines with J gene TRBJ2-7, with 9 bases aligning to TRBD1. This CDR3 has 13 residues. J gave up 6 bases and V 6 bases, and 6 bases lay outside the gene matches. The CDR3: CASSRDRVSEQYF. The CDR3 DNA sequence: TGTGCCAGCAGCCGGGACAGGGTAAGCGAGCAGTACTTC.

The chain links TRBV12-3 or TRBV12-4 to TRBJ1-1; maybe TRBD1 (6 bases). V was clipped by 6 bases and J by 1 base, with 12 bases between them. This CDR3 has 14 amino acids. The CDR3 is CASRKDRQNTEAFF. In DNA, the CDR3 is TGTGCCAGCAGGAAGGACAGACAGAACACTGAAGCTTTCTTT.

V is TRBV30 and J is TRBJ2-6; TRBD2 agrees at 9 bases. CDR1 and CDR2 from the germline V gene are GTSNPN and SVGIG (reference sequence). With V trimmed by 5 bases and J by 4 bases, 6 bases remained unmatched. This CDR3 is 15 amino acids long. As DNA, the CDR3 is TGTGCCTGGGGGACTAGCTTCGTAGGGGCCAACGTCCTGACTTTC. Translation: CAWGTSFVGANVLTF.

The CDR3 region is CASSYSPTGTYEQYF. CDR3 in DNA: TGTGCCAGTAGTTACTCCCCGACAGGGACCTACGAGCAGTACTTC. V usage is TRBV19 and J usage is TRBJ2-7; TRBD1 matches at 7 bases. V trimming: 5 bases; J trimming: 2 bases; junction bases outside the gene matches: 9. This CDR3 is 15 amino acids long. CDR1 LNHDA and CDR2 SQIVND come from the germline V gene (reference sequence).

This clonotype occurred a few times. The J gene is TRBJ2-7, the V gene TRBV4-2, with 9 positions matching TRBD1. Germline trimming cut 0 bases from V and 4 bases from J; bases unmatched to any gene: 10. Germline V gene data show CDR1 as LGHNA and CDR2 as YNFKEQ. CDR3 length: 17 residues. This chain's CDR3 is CASSQEGSGTGLYEQYF. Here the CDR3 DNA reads TGTGCCAGCAGCCAAGAGGGATCCGGGACAGGGCTTTACGAGCAGTACTTC.

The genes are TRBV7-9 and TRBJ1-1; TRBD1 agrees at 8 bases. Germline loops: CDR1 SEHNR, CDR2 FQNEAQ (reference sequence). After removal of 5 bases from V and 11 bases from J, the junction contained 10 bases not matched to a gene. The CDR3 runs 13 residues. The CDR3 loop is CASSPSTGENAFF. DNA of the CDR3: TGTGCCAGCAGCCCATCGACAGGGGAGAACGCTTTCTTT.

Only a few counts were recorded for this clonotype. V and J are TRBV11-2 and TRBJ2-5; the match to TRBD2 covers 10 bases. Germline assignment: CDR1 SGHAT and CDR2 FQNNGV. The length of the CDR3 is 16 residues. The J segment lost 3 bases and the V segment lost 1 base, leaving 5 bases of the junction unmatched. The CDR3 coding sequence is TGTGCCAGCAGCTTAGTTGTAGCGGGAGGCAAAGAGACCCAGTACTTC. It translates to CASSLVVAGGKETQYF.

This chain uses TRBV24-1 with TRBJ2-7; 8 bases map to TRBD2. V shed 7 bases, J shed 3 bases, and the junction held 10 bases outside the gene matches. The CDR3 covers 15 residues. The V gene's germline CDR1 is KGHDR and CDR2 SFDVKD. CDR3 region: CATSDSGSAIYEQYF. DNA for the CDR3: TGTGCCACCAGCGACAGCGGGAGCGCCATCTACGAGCAGTACTTC.

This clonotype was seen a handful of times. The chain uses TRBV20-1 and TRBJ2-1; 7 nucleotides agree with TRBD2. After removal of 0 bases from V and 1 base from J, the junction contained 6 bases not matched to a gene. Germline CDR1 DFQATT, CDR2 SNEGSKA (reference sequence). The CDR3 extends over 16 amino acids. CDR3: CSARDRWEGSYNEQFF. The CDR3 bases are TGCAGTGCTAGAGATCGGTGGGAGGGTTCCTACAATGAGCAGTTCTTC.

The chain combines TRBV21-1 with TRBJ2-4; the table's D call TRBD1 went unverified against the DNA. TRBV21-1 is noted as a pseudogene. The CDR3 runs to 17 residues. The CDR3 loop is CASPPRDTPIAKNIQYF. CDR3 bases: TGTGCCAGCCCCCCTCGGGACACACCAATAGCCAAAAACATTCAGTACTTC.

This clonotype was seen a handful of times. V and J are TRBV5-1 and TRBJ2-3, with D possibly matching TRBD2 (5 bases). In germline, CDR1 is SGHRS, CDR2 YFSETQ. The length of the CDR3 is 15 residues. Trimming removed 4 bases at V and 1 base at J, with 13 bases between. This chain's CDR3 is CASSPLGRGTDTQYF. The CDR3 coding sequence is TGCGCCAGCAGCCCTCTAGGGAGAGGCACAGATACGCAGTATTTT.

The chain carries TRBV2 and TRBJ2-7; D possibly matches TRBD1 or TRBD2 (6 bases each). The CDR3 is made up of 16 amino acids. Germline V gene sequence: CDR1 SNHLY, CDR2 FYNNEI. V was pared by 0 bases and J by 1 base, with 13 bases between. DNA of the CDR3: TGTGCCAGCAGTGAAGCGGGGGGCTATACTTCCTACGAGCAGTACTTC. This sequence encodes CASSEAGGYTSYEQYF. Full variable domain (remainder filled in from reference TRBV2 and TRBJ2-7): EPEVTQTPSHQVTQMGQEVILRCVPISNHLYFYWYRQILGQKVEFLVSFYNNEISEKSEIFDDQFSVERPDGSNFTLKIRSTKLEDSAMYFCASSEAGGYTSYEQYFGPGTRLTVT.

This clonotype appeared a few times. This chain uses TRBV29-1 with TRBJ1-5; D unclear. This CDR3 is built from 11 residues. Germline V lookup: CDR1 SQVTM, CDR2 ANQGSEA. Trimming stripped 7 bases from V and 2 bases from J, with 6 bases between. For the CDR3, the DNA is TGCAGCGAGTTGGGCAATCAGCCCCAGCATTTT. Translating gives CSELGNQPQHF.

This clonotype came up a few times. This chain's CDR3 is CASSLGAGVEQYF. In nucleotides, the CDR3 is TGTGCCAGCAGTTTAGGGGCGGGAGTCGAGCAGTACTTC. The gene calls are TRBV12-3 or TRBV12-4 and TRBJ2-7; the match to TRBD2 covers 7 bases. This CDR3 contains 13 residues. V dropped 1 base and J dropped 6; count of bases not matched to a gene: 3.

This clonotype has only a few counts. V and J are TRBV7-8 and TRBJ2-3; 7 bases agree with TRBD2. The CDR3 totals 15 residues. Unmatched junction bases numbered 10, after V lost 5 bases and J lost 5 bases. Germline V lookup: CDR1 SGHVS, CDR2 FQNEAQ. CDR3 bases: TGTGCCAGCAGCCGGGACTACCCTTCTGGAGATACGCAGTATTTT. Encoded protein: CASSRDYPSGDTQYF.

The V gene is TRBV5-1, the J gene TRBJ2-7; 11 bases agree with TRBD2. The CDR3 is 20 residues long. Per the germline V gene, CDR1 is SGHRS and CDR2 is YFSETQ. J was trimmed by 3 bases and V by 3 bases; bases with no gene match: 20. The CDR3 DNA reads TGCGCCAGCAGCTGGCCTCGACTAGCGGGGAGCGGGGGTGAACTCTACGAGCAGTACTTC. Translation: CASSWPRLAGSGGELYEQYF.

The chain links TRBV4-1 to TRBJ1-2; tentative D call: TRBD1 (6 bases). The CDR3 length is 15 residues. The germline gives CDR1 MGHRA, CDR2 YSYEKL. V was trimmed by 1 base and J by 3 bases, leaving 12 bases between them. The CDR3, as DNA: TGCGCCAGCAGCCAAGTGACAGGAACGGACTATGGCTACACCTTC. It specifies CASSQVTGTDYGYTF.

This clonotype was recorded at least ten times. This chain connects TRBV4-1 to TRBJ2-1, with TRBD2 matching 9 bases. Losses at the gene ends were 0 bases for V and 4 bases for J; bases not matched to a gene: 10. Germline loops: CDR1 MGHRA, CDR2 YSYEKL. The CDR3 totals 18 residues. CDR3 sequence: CASSQEGLAGSPYNEQFF. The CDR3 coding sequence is TGCGCCAGCAGCCAAGAAGGGCTAGCGGGGAGCCCTTACAATGAGCAGTTCTTC.

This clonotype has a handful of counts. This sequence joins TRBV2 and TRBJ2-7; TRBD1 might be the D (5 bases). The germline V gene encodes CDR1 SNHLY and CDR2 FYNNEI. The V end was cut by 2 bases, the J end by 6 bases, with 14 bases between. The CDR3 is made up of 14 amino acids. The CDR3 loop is CASSELIKGAEQYF. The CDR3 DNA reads TGTGCCAGCAGTGAATTGATAAAAGGGGCCGAGCAGTACTTC.

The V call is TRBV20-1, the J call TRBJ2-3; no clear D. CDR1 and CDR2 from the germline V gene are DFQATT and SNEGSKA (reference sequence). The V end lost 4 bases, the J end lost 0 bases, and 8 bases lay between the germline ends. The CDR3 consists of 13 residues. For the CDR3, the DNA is TGCAGTGCTACAGGACGAAGCACAGATACGCAGTATTTT. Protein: CSATGRSTDTQYF.

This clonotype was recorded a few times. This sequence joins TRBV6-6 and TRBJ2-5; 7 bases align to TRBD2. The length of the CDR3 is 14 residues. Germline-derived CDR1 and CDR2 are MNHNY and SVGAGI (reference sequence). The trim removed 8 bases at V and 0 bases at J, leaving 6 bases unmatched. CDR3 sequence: CASGMGGYQETQYF. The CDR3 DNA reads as TGTGCCAGCGGGATGGGGGGGTACCAAGAGACCCAGTACTTC.

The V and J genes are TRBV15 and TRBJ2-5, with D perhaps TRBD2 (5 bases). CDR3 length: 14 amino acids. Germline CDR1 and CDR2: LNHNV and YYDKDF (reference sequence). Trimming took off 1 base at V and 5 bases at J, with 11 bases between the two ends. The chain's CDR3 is CATSRAGTGETQYF. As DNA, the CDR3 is TGTGCCACCAGCAGAGCGGGCACGGGGGAGACCCAGTACTTC. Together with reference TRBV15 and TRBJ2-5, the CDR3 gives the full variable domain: DAMVIQNPRYQVTQFGKPVTLSCSQTLNHNVMYWYQQKSSQAPKLLFHYYDKDFNNEADTPDNFQSRRPNTSFCFLDIRSPGLGDTAMYLCATSRAGTGETQYFGPGTRLLVL.

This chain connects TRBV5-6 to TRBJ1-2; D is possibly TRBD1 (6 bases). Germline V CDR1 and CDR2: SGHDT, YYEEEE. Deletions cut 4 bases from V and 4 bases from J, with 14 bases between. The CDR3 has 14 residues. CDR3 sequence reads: CASSVARGAYGYTF. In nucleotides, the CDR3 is TGTGCCAGCAGCGTCGCCCGGGGGGCCTATGGCTACACCTTC.

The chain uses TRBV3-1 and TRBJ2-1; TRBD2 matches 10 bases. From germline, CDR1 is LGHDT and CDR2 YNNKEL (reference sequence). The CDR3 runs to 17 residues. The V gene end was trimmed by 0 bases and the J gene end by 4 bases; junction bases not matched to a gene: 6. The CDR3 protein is CASSQDPRTSGYNEQFF. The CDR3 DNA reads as TGTGCCAGCAGCCAAGATCCACGGACTAGCGGTTACAATGAGCAGTTCTTC.

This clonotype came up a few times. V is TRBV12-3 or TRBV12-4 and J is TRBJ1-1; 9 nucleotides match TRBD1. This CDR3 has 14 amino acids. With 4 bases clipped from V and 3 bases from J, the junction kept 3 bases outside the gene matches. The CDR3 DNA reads TGTGCCAGCAGTTGGGACAGGGTGTACACTGAAGCTTTCTTT. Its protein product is CASSWDRVYTEAFF.

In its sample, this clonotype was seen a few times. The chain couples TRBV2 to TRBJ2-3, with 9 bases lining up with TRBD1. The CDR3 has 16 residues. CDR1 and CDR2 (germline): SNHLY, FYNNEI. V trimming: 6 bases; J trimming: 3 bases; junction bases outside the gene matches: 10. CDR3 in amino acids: CASSVTGGTWTDTQYF. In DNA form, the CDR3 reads TGTGCCAGCAGCGTAACAGGGGGCACATGGACAGATACGCAGTATTTT.

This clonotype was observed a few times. This CDR3 reads CASSLGRDNEQFF. For the CDR3, the DNA is TGTGCCAGCAGCTTAGGCAGGGACAATGAGCAGTTCTTC. The V and J genes are TRBV7-2 and TRBJ2-1; a possible D gene is TRBD1 (5 bases). CDR1 is SGHTA, CDR2 FQGNSA, per germline. The V gene lost 1 base and the J gene lost 5 bases, with 6 bases spanning the gap. The CDR3 has 13 amino acids.

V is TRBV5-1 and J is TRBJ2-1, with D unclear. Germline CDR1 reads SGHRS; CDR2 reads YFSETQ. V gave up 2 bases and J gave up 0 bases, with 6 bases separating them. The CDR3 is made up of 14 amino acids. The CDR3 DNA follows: TGCGCCAGCAGCTTAGGGTTCTCCTACAATGAGCAGTTCTTC. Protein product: CASSLGFSYNEQFF. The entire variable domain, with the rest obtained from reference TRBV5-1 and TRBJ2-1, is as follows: KAGVTQTPRYLIKTRGQQVTLSCSPISGHRSVSWYQQTPGQGLQFLFEYFSETQRNKGNFPGRFSGRQFSNSRSEMNVSTLELGDSALYLCASSLGFSYNEQFFGPGTRLTVL.

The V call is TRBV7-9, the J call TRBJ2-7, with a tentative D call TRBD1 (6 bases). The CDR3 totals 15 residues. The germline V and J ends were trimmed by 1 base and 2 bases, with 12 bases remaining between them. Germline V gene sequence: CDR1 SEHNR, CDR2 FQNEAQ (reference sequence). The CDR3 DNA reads TGTGCCAGCAGCTTAGAAATCGGACAGACCTACGAGCAGTACTTC. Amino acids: CASSLEIGQTYEQYF.

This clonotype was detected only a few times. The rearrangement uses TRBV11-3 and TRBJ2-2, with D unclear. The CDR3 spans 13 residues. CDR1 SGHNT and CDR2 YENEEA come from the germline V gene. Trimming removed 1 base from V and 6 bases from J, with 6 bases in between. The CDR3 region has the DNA TGTGCCAGCAGCTTAGTGGGCTCCGGGGAGCTGTTTTTT. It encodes CASSLVGSGELFF.

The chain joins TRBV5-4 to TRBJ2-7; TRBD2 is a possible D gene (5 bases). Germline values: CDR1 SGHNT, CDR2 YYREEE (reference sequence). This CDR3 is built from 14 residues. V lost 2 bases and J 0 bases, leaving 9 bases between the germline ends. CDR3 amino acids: CASSFRGNSYEQYF. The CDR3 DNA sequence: TGTGCCAGCAGCTTTCGGGGAAACTCCTACGAGCAGTACTTC.